This is a list of T cell receptor beta chains from one sample in a study of cytomegalovirus exposure and HLA in healthy donors. Libraries were prepared by immunoSEQ multiplex PCR; TCRdb keeps only in-frame clonotypes and omits some of them. The sample records roughly 180,000 clones, roughly 80% being singletons. Sequencing was performed on PBMCs. The receptors derive from a woman under 30 in good health and CMV-seronegative. The CDR3 runs from the conserved cysteine through the conserved F or W. The order of the fields is J gene, V gene, D gene, CDR3 protein, CDR3 DNA. The D gene is left open where the match is weak.

TRBJ2-7,TRBV13,TRBD2,CASSWGLAGSYEQYF,TGTGCCAGCAGCTGGGGACTAGCGGGTTCCTACGAGCAGTACTTC
TRBJ1-1,TRBV25-1,NA,CATRMNTEAFF,TGTGCCACCCGTATGAACACTGAAGCTTTCTTT
TRBJ1-5,TRBV28,NA,CASRSGIGNQPQHF,TGTGCCAGCAGGTCAGGGATAGGCAATCAGCCCCAGCATTTT
TRBJ2-7,TRBV5-1,TRBD1,CASSPRTGGYEQYF,TGCGCCAGCAGCCCCCGGACAGGGGGCTACGAGCAGTACTTC
TRBJ2-7,TRBV10-2,TRBD1,CASSLGQGNYEQYF,TGCGCCAGCAGTTTAGGACAGGGAAATTACGAGCAGTACTTC
TRBJ1-4,TRBV7-8,TRBD1,CASSFYRGPNEKLFF,TGTGCCAGCAGCTTCTACAGGGGGCCAAATGAAAAACTGTTTTTT
TRBJ2-2,TRBV13,TRBD2,CASSFGLAGVVTGELFF,TGTGCCAGCAGCTTTGGACTAGCGGGAGTGGTCACCGGGGAGCTGTTTTTT
TRBJ2-6,TRBV30,TRBD1,CALIRDRVLRSSSGANVLTF,TGTGCCTTGATCCGGGACAGGGTTTTGCGGTCGAGCTCTGGGGCCAACGTCCTGACTTTC
TRBJ2-7,TRBV7-3,TRBD2,CASSPGGGASYEQYF,TGTGCCAGCAGCCCCGGGGGGGGCGCCTCCTACGAGCAGTACTTC
TRBJ1-4,TRBV28,TRBD1,CASSLRQGGVLFF,TGTGCCAGCAGTCTAAGACAGGGAGGTGTGCTGTTTTTT